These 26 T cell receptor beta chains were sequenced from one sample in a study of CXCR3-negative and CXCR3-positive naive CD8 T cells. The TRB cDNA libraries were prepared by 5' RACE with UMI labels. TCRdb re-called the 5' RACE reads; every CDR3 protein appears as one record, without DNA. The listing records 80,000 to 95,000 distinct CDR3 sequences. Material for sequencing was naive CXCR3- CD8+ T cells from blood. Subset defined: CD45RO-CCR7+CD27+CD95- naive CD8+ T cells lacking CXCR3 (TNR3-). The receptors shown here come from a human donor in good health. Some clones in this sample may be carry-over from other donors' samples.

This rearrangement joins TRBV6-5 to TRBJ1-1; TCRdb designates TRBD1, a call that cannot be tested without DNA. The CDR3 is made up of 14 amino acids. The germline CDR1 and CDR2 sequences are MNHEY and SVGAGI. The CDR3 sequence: CASSYGGGNTEAFF.

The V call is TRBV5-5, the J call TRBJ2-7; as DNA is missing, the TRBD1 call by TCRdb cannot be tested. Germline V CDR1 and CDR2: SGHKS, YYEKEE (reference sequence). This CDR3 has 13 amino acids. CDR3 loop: CASSHDRPYEQYF.

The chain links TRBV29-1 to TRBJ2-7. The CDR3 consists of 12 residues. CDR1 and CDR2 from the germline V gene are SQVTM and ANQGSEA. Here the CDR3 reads CSAEGDTYEQYF.

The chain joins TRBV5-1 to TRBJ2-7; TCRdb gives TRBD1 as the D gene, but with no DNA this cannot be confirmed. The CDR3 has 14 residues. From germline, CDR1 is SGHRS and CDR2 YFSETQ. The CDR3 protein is CASSFSGFDYEQYF.

The CDR3: CASSQVSADTQYF. The chain is built from TRBV14 and TRBJ2-3. This CDR3 has 13 residues. The germline gives CDR1 SGHDN, CDR2 FVKESK.

The CDR3 region is CASSLEALTGNTIYF. This chain connects TRBV7-6 to TRBJ1-3. The CDR3 is 15 amino acids. Looked up from germline, CDR1 is SGHVS and CDR2 is FNYEAQ.

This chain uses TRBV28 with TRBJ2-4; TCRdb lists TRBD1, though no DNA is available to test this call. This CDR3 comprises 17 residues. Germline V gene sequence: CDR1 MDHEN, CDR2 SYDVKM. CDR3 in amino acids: CASSFPLKGPAKNIQYF.

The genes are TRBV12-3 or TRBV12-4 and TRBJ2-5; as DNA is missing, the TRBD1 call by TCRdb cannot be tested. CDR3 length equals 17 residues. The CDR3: CASSSTYKGGMDETQYF.

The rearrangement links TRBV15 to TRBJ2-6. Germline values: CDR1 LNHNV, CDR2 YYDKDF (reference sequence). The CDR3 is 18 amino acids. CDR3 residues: CATSRDGIGYSGANVLTF.

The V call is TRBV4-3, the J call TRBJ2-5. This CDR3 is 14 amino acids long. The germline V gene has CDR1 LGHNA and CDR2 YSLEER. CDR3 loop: CASSQERIGETQYF.

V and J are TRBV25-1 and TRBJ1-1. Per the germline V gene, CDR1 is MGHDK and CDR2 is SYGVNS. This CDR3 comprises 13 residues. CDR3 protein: CASGEAAGTEAFF.

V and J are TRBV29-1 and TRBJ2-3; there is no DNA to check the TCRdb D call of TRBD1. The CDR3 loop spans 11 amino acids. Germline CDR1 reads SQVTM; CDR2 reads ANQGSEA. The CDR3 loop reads CSVLTENTQYF.

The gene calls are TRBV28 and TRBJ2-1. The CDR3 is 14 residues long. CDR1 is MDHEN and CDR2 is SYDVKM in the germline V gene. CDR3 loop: CASSLSPMTNEQFF.

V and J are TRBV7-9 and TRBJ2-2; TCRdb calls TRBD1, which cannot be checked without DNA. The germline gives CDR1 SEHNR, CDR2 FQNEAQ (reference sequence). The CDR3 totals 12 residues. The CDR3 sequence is CAPDRVTGELFF.

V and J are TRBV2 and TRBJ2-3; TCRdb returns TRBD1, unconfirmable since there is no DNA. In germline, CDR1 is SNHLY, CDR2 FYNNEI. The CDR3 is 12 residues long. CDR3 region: CASCRGSDTQYF.

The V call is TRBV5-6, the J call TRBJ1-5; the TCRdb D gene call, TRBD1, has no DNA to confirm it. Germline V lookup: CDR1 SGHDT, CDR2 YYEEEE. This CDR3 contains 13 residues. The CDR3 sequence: CASSGGRWGTQHF.

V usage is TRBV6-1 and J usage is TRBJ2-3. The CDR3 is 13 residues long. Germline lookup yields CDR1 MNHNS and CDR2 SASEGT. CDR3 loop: CASSVLTTDTQYF.

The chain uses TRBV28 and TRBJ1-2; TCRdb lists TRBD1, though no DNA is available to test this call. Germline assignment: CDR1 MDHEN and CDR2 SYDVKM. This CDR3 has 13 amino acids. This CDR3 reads CASTPDMHYGYTF.

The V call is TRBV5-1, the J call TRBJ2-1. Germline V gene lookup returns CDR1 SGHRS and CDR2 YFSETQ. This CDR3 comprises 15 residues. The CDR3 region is CASSLEAGAYNEQFF.

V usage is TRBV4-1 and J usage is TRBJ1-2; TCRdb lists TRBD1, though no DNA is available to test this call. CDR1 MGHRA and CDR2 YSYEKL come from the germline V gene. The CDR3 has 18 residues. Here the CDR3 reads CASSQDPGQGLSNYGYTF.

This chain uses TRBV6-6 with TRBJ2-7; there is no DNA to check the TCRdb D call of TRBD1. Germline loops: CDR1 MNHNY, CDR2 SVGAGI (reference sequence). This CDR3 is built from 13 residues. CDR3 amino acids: CASMGTFSYEQYF.

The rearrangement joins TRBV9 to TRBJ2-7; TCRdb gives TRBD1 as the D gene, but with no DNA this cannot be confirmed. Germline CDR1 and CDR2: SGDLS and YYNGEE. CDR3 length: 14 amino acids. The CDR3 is CASTTGQGAYEQYF. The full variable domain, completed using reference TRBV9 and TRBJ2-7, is DSGVTQTPKHLITATGQRVTLRCSPRSGDLSVYWYQQSLDQGLQFLIQYYNGEERAKGNILERFSAQQFPDLHSELNLSSLELGDSALYFCASTTGQGAYEQYFGPGTRLTVT.

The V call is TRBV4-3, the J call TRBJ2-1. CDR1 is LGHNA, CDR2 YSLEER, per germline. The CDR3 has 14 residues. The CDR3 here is CASSLSDTYNEQFF.

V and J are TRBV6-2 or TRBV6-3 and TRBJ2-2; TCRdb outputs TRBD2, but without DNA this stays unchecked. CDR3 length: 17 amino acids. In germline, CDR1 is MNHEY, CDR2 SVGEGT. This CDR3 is CASSYSGALAATGELFF.

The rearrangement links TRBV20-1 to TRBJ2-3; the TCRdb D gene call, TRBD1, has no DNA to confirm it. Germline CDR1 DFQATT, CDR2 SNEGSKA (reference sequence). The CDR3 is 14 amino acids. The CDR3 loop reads CSATDRVTTDTQYF.

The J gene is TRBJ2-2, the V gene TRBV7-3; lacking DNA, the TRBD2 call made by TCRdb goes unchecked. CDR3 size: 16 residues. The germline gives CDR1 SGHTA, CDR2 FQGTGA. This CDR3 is CASSLLAGANTGELFF.